This TCR beta chain was recovered during a study of control samples from healthy donors and cancer patients. Germline-derived CDR1 and CDR2 are SQVTM and ANQGSEA. Trimming pared 3 bases from V and 6 bases from J, leaving 10 bases between. CDR3 length: 12 residues. Assay used: immunoSEQ multiplex PCR; TCRdb lists only in-frame clones, some missing. Here the sample spans more than 75,000 clones, around nine tenths being singletons. The TCR was taken from a man aged 45-65 years in good health. This chain joins TRBV29-1 and TRBJ2-3; D possibly corresponds to TRBD2 (5 bases). Input material: blood. CDR3 region: CSVDPAADTQYF. CDR3 bases: TGCAGCGTTGACCCAGCGGCGGATACGCAGTATTTT.